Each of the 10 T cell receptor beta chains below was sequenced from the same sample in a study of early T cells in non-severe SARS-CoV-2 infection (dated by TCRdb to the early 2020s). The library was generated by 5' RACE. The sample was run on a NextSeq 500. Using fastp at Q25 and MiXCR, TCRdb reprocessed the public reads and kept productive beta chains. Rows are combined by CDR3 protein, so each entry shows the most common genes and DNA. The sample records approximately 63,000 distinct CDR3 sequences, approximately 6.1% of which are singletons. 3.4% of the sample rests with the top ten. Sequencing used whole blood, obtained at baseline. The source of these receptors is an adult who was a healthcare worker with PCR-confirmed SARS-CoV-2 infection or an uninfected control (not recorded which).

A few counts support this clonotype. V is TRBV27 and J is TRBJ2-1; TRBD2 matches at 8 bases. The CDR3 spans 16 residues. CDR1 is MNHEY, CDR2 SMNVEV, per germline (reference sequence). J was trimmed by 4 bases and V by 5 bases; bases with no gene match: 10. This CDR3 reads CASSPLRSGSYNEQFF. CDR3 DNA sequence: TGTGCCAGCAGTCCTCTTCGGAGCGGGAGTTACAATGAGCAGTTCTTC.

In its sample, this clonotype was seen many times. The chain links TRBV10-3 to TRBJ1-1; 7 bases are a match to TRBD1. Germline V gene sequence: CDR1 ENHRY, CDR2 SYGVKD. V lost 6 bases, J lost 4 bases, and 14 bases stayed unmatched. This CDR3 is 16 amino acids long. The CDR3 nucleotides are TGTGCCATCAGCCCCGGCAGGGGGGGTTCGGGCACTGAAGCTTTCTTT. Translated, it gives CAISPGRGGSGTEAFF.

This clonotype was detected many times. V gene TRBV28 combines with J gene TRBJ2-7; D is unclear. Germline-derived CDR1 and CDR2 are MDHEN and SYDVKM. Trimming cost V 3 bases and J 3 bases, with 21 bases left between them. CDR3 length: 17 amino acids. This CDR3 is CASSFPSVGGLLYEQYF. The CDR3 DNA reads TGTGCCAGCAGTTTCCCCTCGGTGGGTGGTTTACTCTACGAGCAGTACTTC. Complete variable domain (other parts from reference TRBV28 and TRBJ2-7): DVKVTQSSRYLVKRTGEKVFLECVQDMDHENMFWYRQDPGLGLRLIYFSYDVKMKEKGDIPEGYSVSREKKERFSLILESASTNQTSMYLCASSFPSVGGLLYEQYFGPGTRLTVT.

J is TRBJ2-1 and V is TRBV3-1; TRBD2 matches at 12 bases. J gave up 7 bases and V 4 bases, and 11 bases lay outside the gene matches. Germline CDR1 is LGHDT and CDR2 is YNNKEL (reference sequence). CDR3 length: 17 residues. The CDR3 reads CASSLRSWLAGGNEQFF. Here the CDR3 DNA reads TGTGCCAGCAGCCTCCGATCGTGGCTAGCGGGAGGGAATGAGCAGTTCTTC.

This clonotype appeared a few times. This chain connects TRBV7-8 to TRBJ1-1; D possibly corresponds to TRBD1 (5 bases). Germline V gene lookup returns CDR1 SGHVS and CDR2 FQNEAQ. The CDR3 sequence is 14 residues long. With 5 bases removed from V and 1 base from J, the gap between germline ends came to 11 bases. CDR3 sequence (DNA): TGTGCCAGCAGCGCCCACCAGGGGAACACTGAAGCTTTCTTT. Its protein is CASSAHQGNTEAFF.

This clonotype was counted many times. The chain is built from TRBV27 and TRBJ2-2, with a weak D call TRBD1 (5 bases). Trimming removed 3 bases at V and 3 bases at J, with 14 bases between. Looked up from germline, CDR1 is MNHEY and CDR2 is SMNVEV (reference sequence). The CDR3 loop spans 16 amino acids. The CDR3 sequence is CASSLGRVLHTGELFF. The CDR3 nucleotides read TGTGCCAGCAGTTTGGGCAGGGTTTTGCACACCGGGGAGCTGTTTTTT.

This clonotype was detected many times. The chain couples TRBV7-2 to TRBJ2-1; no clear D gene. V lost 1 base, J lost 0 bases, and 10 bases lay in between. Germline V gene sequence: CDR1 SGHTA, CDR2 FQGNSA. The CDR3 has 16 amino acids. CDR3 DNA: TGTGCCAGCAGCTTAGTTTCCACAAGCTCCTACAATGAGCAGTTCTTC. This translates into CASSLVSTSSYNEQFF.

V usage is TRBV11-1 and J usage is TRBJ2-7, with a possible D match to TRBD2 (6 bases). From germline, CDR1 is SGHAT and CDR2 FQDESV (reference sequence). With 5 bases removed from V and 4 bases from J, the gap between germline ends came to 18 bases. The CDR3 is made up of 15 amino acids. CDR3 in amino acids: CASSARGTGLYEQYF. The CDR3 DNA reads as TGTGCCAGCAGCGCCCGCGGGACGGGGCTTTACGAGCAGTACTTC.

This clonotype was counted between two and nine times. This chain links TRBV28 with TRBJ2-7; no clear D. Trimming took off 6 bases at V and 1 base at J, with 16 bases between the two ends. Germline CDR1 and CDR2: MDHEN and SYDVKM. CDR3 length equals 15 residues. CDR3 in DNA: TGTGCCAGCAGCCCCCCGACTGAGACTTCCTACGAGCAGTACTTC. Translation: CASSPPTETSYEQYF.

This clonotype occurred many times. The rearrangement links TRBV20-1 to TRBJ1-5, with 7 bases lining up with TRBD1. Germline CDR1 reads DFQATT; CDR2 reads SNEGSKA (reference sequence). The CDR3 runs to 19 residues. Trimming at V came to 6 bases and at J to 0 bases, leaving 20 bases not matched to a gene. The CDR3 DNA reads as TGCAGTGCCCTAGCCGAACAGGGGAGTTCAACATATAGCAATCAGCCCCAGCATTTT. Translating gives CSALAEQGSSTYSNQPQHF.